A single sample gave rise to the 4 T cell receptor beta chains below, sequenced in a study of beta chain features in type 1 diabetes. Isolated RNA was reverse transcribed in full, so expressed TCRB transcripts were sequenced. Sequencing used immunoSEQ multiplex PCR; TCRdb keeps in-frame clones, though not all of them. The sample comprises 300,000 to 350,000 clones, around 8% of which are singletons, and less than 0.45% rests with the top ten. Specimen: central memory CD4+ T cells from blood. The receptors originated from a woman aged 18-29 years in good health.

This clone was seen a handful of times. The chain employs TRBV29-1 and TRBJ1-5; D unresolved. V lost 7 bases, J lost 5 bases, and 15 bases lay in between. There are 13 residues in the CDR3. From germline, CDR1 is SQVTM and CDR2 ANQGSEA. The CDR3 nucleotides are TGCAGCGCCGGCGGAGGCGGAGATCAGCCCCAGCATTTT. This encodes CSAGGGGDQPQHF.

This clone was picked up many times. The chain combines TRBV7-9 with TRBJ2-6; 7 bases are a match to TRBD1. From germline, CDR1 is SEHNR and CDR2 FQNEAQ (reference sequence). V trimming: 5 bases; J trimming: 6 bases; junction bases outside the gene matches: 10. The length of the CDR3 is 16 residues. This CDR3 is CASSPGTARSANVLTF. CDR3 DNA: TGTGCCAGCAGCCCGGGGACAGCTAGATCGGCCAACGTCCTGACTTTC.

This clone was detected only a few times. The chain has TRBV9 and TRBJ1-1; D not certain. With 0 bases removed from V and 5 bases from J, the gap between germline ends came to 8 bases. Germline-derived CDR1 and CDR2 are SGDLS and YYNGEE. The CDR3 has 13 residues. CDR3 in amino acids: CASSVEVRTEAFF. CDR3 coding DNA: TGTGCCAGCAGCGTAGAAGTGCGAACTGAAGCTTTCTTT.

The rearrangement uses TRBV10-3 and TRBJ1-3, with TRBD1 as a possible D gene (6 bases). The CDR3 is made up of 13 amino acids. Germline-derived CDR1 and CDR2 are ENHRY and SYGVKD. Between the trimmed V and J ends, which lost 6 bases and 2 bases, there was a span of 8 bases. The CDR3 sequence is CAIRTGPGNTIYF. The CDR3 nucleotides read TGTGCCATCAGGACAGGTCCTGGAAACACCATATATTTT.